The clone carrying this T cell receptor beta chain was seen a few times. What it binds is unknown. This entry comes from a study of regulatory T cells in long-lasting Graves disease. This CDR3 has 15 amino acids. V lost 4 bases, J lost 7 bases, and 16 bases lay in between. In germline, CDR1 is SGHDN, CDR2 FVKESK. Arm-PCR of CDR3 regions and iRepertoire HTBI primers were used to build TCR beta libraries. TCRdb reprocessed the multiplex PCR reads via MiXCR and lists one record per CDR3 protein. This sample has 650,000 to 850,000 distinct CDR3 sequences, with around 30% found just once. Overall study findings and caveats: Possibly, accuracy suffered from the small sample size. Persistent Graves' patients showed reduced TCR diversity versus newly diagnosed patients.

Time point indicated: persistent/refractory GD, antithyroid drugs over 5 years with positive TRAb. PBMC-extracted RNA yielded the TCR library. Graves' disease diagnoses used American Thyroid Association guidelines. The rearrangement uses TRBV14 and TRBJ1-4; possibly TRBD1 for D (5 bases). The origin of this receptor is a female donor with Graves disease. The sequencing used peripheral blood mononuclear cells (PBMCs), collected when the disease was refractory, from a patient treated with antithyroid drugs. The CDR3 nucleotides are TGTGCCAGCAGCCTAGGCGGGACGAGGAGTGAAAAACTGTTTTTT. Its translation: CASSLGGTRSEKLFF.